This T cell receptor beta chain was captured by sequencing in a study of cytomegalovirus exposure and HLA in healthy donors. Germline lookup yields CDR1 SGHNT and CDR2 YYREEE (reference sequence). This CDR3 spans 15 amino acids. Vbeta (60) and Jbeta (13) primers were used in the PCR. The protocol was immunoSEQ multiplex PCR, while the TCRdb copy is restricted to in-frame clones and leaves out a portion. Found here are about 180,000 clones, 60% to 80% of them singletons; the top ten hold roughly 13%. This chain uses TRBV5-4 with TRBJ2-1, with D maybe TRBD2 (6 bases). The source material was PBMCs. This TCR came from a woman aged 50 to 60 in good health and CMV-seropositive. The CDR3 sequence: CASSPSEGSYNEQFF. DNA of the CDR3: TGTGCTTCCTCCCCTAGCGAAGGTTCCTACAATGAGCAGTTCTTC.